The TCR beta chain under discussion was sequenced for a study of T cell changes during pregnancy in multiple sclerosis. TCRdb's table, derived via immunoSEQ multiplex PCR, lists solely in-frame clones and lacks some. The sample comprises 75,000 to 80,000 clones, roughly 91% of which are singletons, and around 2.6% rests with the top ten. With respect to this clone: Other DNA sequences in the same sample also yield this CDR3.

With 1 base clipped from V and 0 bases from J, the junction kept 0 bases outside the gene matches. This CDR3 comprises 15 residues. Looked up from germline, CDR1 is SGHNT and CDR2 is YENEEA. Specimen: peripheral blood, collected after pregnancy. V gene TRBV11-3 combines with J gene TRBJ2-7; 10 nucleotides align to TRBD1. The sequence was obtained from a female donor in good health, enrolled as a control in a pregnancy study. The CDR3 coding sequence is TGTGCCAGCAGCTTAGGGACAGGGGGCTCCTACGAGCAGTACTTC. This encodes CASSLGTGGSYEQYF.